These 11 T cell receptor beta chains originate from one sample sequenced in a study of breast tumors, draining lymph nodes, adjacent tissues. Breast cancer patients provided tissue from their axillary draining lymph nodes. Using its own MiXCR run on the multiplex PCR reads, TCRdb lists one record per CDR3 protein. Among some 120,000 distinct CDR3 sequences, 21% were seen once, and the ten largest hold around 2.2%. The sequenced sample was axillary lymph node tissue. The receptors were gathered from a female donor with breast cancer. Some clones in this sample may be carry-over from other donors' samples.

This clonotype has a count of ten or more. J is TRBJ2-7 and V is TRBV18, with 7 bases that match TRBD2. The germline CDR1 and CDR2 sequences are KGHSH and LQKENI. V lost 3 bases to trimming and J lost 9 bases; unmatched junction nucleotides: 11. This CDR3 contains 14 residues. This CDR3 reads CASSPKSGTDGQYF. The DNA of the CDR3 is TGTGCCAGCTCACCTAAAAGCGGGACCGACGGGCAGTACTTC.

To note about this clonotype: A read error is possible here, since a much larger clone lies one base away. The CDR3 loop reads CASSQEGSGIRLNERFF. Written as DNA, the CDR3 is TGTGCCAGCAGCCAAGAGGGTAGCGGGATCCGGCTAAATGAGCGGTTCTTC. The V call is TRBV3-1, the J call TRBJ2-1; 8 nucleotides agree with TRBD2. The CDR3 runs 17 residues. CDR1 is LGHDT, CDR2 YNNKEL, per germline (reference sequence).

V usage is TRBV28 and J usage is TRBJ2-3; perhaps TRBD1 as D (5 bases). Per germline, CDR1 MDHEN and CDR2 SYDVKM. The CDR3 is 18 amino acids. Trimming took 3 bases from V and 2 from J, leaving 21 bases between them. The CDR3 coding sequence is TGTGCCAGCAGTTTTTACCTAAGGGGTGATACACCCACAGATACGCAGTATTTT. This translates into CASSFYLRGDTPTDTQYF.

This clonotype has ten or more counts. V gene TRBV5-1 combines with J gene TRBJ2-1; tentative D call: TRBD2 (6 bases). The V and J ends lost 0 bases and 5 bases respectively, with 6 bases between them. The CDR3 length is 13 residues. Germline V gene data show CDR1 as SGHRS and CDR2 as YFSETQ. In DNA, the CDR3 is TGCGCCAGCAGCTTGGCTAGCGACAATGAGCAGTTCTTC. This codes for CASSLASDNEQFF. Full variable domain (rest looked up from reference TRBV5-1 and TRBJ2-1): KAGVTQTPRYLIKTRGQQVTLSCSPISGHRSVSWYQQTPGQGLQFLFEYFSETQRNKGNFPGRFSGRQFSNSRSEMNVSTLELGDSALYLCASSLASDNEQFFGPGTRLTVL.

This clonotype has ten or more counts. V is TRBV7-9 and J is TRBJ2-1; 8 bases match TRBD2. The CDR3 spans 17 residues. CDR1 SEHNR and CDR2 FQNEAQ come from the germline V gene (reference sequence). Trimming removed 3 bases from V and 1 base from J; junction bases left unmatched: 8. The CDR3 region has the DNA TGTGCCAGCAGCTTCCCTAAAGCGGGAGATTCCTACAATGAGCAGTTCTTC. As protein: CASSFPKAGDSYNEQFF.

Note on this clonotype: A much larger clone sits a single nucleotide away, making a read error possible. CDR3 sequence reads: CASSQFSGAYNEQLF. In nucleotides, the CDR3 is TGTGCCAGCAGCCAATTCTCGGGAGCCTACAATGAGCAGCTCTTC. This chain joins TRBV3-1 and TRBJ2-1; D is perhaps TRBD2 (6 bases). Germline CDR1 and CDR2: LGHDT and YNNKEL (reference sequence). This CDR3 region has 15 residues.

J is TRBJ2-5 and V is TRBV2; 8 nucleotides align to TRBD2. The CDR3 runs to 15 residues. V lost 7 bases, J lost 0 bases, and 7 bases stayed unmatched. Looked up from germline, CDR1 is SNHLY and CDR2 is FYNNEI. Written as DNA, the CDR3 is TGTGCCAGCACCGGGGGGGCTCGAAACCAAGAGACCCAGTACTTC. As protein: CASTGGARNQETQYF.

This clonotype has at least ten counts. The genes are TRBV30 and TRBJ1-2; 9 bases agree with TRBD1. V was clipped by 2 bases and J by 8 bases; unmatched bases: 15. The CDR3 extends over 16 amino acids. Looked up from germline, CDR1 is GTSNPN and CDR2 is SVGIG (reference sequence). The CDR3 bases are TGTGCCTGGAGTTCTTCCCCGACAGGGGGTGAGCGGGGCTACACCTTC. This gives the protein CAWSSSPTGGERGYTF.

This clonotype has a count of ten or more. The J gene is TRBJ2-7, the V gene TRBV12-3 or TRBV12-4; 9 bases match TRBD2. Trimming at V came to 1 base and at J to 0 bases, leaving 4 bases not matched to a gene. The CDR3 runs 16 residues. CDR3 nucleotides: TGTGCCAGCAGTTTAGGGCTAGCGGGAAGCTCCTACGAGCAGTACTTC. Translation gives CASSLGLAGSSYEQYF.

This clonotype was counted ten times or more. The chain is built from TRBV24-1 and TRBJ1-2, with D tentatively TRBD1 (5 bases). The CDR3 has 14 residues. The V end was cut by 4 bases, the J end by 4 bases, with 12 bases between. Germline assignment: CDR1 KGHDR and CDR2 SFDVKD. The CDR3 sequence is CATSEGQAGYGYTF. Here the CDR3 DNA reads TGTGCCACCAGTGAGGGGCAGGCGGGCTATGGCTACACCTTC.

This clonotype was detected only a few times. Just one base apart from a much larger clone, this may be a read error. This rearrangement joins TRBV5-4 to TRBJ2-7; D may be TRBD1 (5 bases). V was cut by 0 bases and J by 2 bases, with 12 bases left in between. This CDR3 spans 15 amino acids. From germline, CDR1 is SGHNT and CDR2 YYREEE (reference sequence). CDR3 residues: CASSLGGGSAYEQYF. CDR3 coding DNA: TGTGCCAGCAGCTTGGGGGGCGGCAGCGCCTACGAGCAGTACTTC.